This passage covers 15 T cell receptor beta chains from one sample sequenced in a study of vaccination and CD4 T cells after COVID-19. As for treatment: roughly 10-day PBMC culture with coronavirus spike peptide pools or control peptides (ViraFEST assay). Their specific antigens are unknown. At the Johns Hopkins FTIC core, DNA taken from cultured CD4+ T cells was sequenced by way of the Oncomine TCR Beta short-read assay. TCRdb ran MiXCR on the PCR reads and lists one entry per CDR3 protein. The sample consists of 25,000 to 30,000 distinct CDR3 sequences, 50% to 65% of them appearing once. The specimen comprised CD4+ T cells from blood, cultured in vitro, sampled before SARS-CoV-2 vaccination. All receptors derive from a human donor who received a COVID-19 vaccine.

The gene calls are TRBV7-2 and TRBJ2-3, with D possibly matching TRBD2 (7 bases). V lost 1 base and J lost 6, with 23 bases in between. This CDR3 region has 18 residues. The V gene's germline CDR1 is SGHTA and CDR2 FQGNSA. CDR3 DNA: TGTGCCAGCAGCTTAGAGGTGGGGGGGGGCCGTGCAGGGGATACGCAGTATTTT. Translated: CASSLEVGGGRAGDTQYF.

This clonotype turned up a few times. Germline is not matched at one junction end, which may reflect a read error. Here the CDR3 reads CAWSVKGDRRGF. CDR3 nucleotides: TGTGCCTGGAGCGTAAAGGGGGACAGACGGGGATTC. The rearrangement links TRBV30 to TRBJ2-7, with TRBD1 matching over 7 bases. Germline V gives CDR1 GTSNPN, CDR2 SVGIG (reference sequence). The CDR3 consists of 12 residues.

The J gene is TRBJ1-2, the V gene TRBV3-1; 8 bases align to TRBD1. This CDR3 is 18 amino acids long. CDR1 and CDR2 (germline): LGHDT, YNNKEL (reference sequence). V dropped 1 base and J dropped 3; count of bases not matched to a gene: 13. The CDR3 DNA reads as TGTGCCAGCAGCCAAGTTTTTGGGGGGACAGGTAGATACTATGGCTACACCTTC. Residues: CASSQVFGGTGRYYGYTF.

V usage is TRBV7-9 and J usage is TRBJ2-7; no definite D call. Trimming left V 2 bases short and J 2 bases short, with 4 bases between. Germline values: CDR1 SEHNR, CDR2 FQNEAQ (reference sequence). This CDR3 comprises 12 residues. In DNA form, the CDR3 reads TGTGCCAGCAGCTTAATCGCCTACGAGCAGTACTTC. Residues: CASSLIAYEQYF.

The chain carries TRBV9 and TRBJ2-1, with 10 bases aligning to TRBD2. The J call may not be correct, given that the DNA end is closer to TRBJ2-5. From germline, CDR1 is SGDLS and CDR2 YYNGEE. The CDR3 is 14 amino acids. CDR3 sequence (DNA): TGTGCCAGCAGCGCGGCTAGCGGGGGTGAGACCCAGTACTTC. It codes for CASSAASGGETQYF.

A few counts support this clonotype. The rearrangement joins TRBV20-1 to TRBJ2-7, with 10 bases matching TRBD1. Looked up from germline, CDR1 is DFQATT and CDR2 is SNEGSKA (reference sequence). The length of the CDR3 is 14 residues. V lost 1 base, J lost 4 bases, and 4 bases stayed unmatched. In nucleotides, the CDR3 is TGCAGTGCTAGAGTTTGGGGACAGGGGTACGAGCAGTACTTC. It translates to CSARVWGQGYEQYF.

The rearrangement joins TRBV29-1 to TRBJ1-1, with 8 bases that match TRBD1. The CDR3 totals 13 residues. Germline V CDR1 and CDR2: SQVTM, ANQGSEA. V trimming: 7 bases; J trimming: 5 bases; junction bases outside the gene matches: 9. CDR3: CSGSDRGRTEAFF. For the CDR3, the DNA is TGCAGCGGAAGCGACAGGGGTAGAACTGAAGCTTTCTTT.

In its sample, this clonotype was seen a few times. The chain carries TRBV5-4 and TRBJ1-1, with 7 bases that match TRBD1. In germline, CDR1 is SGHNT, CDR2 YYREEE (reference sequence). V lost 5 bases and J lost 4; bases outside the gene matches: 5. The CDR3 totals 13 residues. The CDR3 bases are TGTGCCAGCAGGGCCAGGGGGGGCACTGAAGCTTTCTTT. Its translation is CASRARGGTEAFF.

This clonotype was seen just once. The CDR3 bases are TGTGCCAGTAGTATCCAATTTACAGGGTCAGTTTTGGATCAGCCCCAGCATTTT. This translates into CASSIQFTGSVLDQPQHF. The chain links TRBV19 to TRBJ1-5; possible D gene TRBD1, 6 bases. Germline CDR1 reads LNHDA; CDR2 reads SQIVND (reference sequence). This CDR3 region has 18 residues. With 3 bases removed from V and 5 bases from J, the gap between germline ends came to 23 bases.

The chain employs TRBV20-1 and TRBJ2-7, with D tentatively TRBD2 (5 bases). CDR1 is DFQATT and CDR2 is SNEGSKA in the germline V gene (reference sequence). Trimming shortened V by 3 bases and J by 1 base, and 16 bases separated the two germline ends. The CDR3 spans 15 residues. CDR3 loop: CSASNPSSGSYEQYF. CDR3 sequence (DNA): TGCAGTGCTAGTAATCCTAGCTCTGGGTCCTACGAGCAGTACTTC.

The chain couples TRBV5-1 to TRBJ2-2, with D possibly called TRBD1 or TRBD2 (5 bases each). The CDR3 spans 16 residues. Germline assignment: CDR1 SGHRS and CDR2 YFSETQ. V shed 2 bases and J shed 1 base, with 12 bases lying between them. The CDR3 sequence: CASSFGRGVNTGELFF. In DNA form, the CDR3 reads TGCGCCAGCAGCTTTGGGCGAGGGGTGAACACCGGGGAGCTGTTTTTT.

The J gene is TRBJ1-1, the V gene TRBV20-1, with D possibly TRBD1 on 5 matching bases. Trimming shortened V by 3 bases and J by 4 bases, and 9 bases separated the two germline ends. The germline gives CDR1 DFQATT, CDR2 SNEGSKA (reference sequence). This CDR3 is built from 12 residues. CDR3 in amino acids: CSASGQGTEAFF. The CDR3 region has the DNA TGCAGTGCTAGTGGGCAGGGCACTGAAGCTTTCTTT.

This clonotype has only a few counts. The V gene is TRBV6-1, the J gene TRBJ2-2, with D perhaps matching TRBD1 (7 bases). The CDR3 extends over 13 amino acids. Trimming pared 8 bases from V and 4 bases from J, leaving 11 bases between. Per germline, CDR1 MNHNS and CDR2 SASEGT. CDR3 DNA: TGTGCCAGCCGACAGGGAGGCACCGGGGAGCTGTTTTTT. It encodes CASRQGGTGELFF.

This rearrangement joins TRBV23-1 to TRBJ2-7, with 10 bases that match TRBD2. TRBV23-1 is assigned to the ORF class and has an uncertain function. The CDR3 runs 16 residues. Losses at the gene ends were 0 bases for V and 3 bases for J; bases not matched to a gene: 5. CDR3 protein: CASSQSRLAGSYEQYF. Written as DNA, the CDR3 is TGCGCCAGCAGTCAATCAAGACTAGCGGGTAGCTACGAGCAGTACTTC.

This clonotype came up a few times. V and J are TRBV7-7 and TRBJ2-5; 10 bases map to TRBD1. This CDR3 region has 13 residues. With V trimmed by 6 bases and J by 5 bases, 3 bases remained unmatched. CDR1 and CDR2 from the germline V gene are SSHAT and FNYEAQ (reference sequence). CDR3 protein: CASSWGQGETQYF. CDR3 DNA: TGTGCCAGCAGTTGGGGACAGGGGGAGACCCAGTACTTC.